The T cell receptor beta chain under discussion was sequenced for a study of blood T cell repertoires in COVID-19. Study as a whole: From the United States, Italy and Spain came samples of acute and convalescent COVID-19. In each case, the material was cDNA or gDNA derived from T cells, B-cell-depleted T cells, or PBMCs.

The participants were between roughly 18 and 100 years old and came from some 25 US areas. Grouping used clinical history reported by participants in a survey and questionnaire. V shed 4 bases, J shed 5 bases, and the junction held 4 bases outside the gene matches. The V gene's germline CDR1 is SGHNT and CDR2 YYREEE (reference sequence). The CDR3 is 13 residues long. Only in-frame clones appear in the TCRdb table, and some are missing; sequencing was by immunoSEQ multiplex PCR. The table has approximately 340,000 clones, approximately 91% seen once. This sequence joins TRBV5-4 and TRBJ1-1, with 8 bases fitting TRBD1. The receptor's source is a woman in her thirties or forties who had been exposed to COVID-19. Sequenced: PBMCs or T cells enriched from blood (not recorded which). CDR3 bases: TGTGCCAGCAGCAGGACAGGGCGAACTGAAGCTTTCTTT. It yields the protein CASSRTGRTEAFF. The complete variable domain, with remaining parts taken from reference TRBV5-4 and TRBJ1-1, reads ETGVTQSPTHLIKTRGQQVTLRCSSQSGHNTVSWYQQALGQGPQFIFQYYREEENGRGNFPPRFSGLQFPNYSSELNVNALELDDSALYLCASSRTGRTEAFFGQGTRLTVV.